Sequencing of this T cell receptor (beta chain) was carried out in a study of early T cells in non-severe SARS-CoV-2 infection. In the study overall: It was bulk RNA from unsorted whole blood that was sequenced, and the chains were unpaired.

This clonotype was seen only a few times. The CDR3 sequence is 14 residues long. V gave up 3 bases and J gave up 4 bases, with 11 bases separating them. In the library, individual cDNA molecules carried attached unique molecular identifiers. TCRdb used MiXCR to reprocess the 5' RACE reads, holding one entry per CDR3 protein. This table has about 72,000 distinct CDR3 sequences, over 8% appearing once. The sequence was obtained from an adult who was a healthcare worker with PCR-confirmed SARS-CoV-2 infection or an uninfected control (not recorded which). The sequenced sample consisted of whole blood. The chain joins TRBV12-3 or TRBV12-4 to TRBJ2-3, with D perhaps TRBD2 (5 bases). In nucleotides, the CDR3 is TGTGCCAGCAGTTTCTCTAGGCGGGCAGATACGCAGTATTTT. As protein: CASSFSRRADTQYF.